This TCR beta chain was profiled in a study of low-dose radiotherapy and immunotherapy resistance in tumors (dated by TCRdb to 2022 to 2024). Context from the whole study: In Cohort 1, each fraction delivered 0.5 Gy every 2 weeks, and the prescribed total PTV dose was 6.5 Gy. For Cohort 2, the dose was 1 Gy per fraction given every two weeks, adding up to 13 Gy in total across 26 weeks. Patients were given nivolumab as a 240 mg flat dose every two weeks and ipilimumab at 1 mg/kg every six weeks, with both drugs delivered intravenously. Cyclophosphamide 200 mg/m2 was administered intravenously every two weeks, one day before each radiation and immunotherapy administration. Starting on cycle 1 day 1, patients took 300 mg of aspirin by mouth once a day for four cycles. Trial participants were not randomized into treatment groups. The translational analysis covered eight patients: three from the first dose cohort and the first five from the second dose cohort.

The time point label, as the study defines it: after trial treatment. The treatment or condition label of this sample denotes: LDRT plus nivolumab, ipilimumab, low-dose cyclophosphamide and aspirin (RACIN trial). Donors were enrolled in RACIN, a single-arm phase I dose-escalation trial in which nivolumab, ipilimumab, aspirin, low-dose cyclophosphamide and low-dose radiotherapy were combined. Patients were eligible if they had advanced solid tumors that were TIL-negative. The listed sequencing device is Illumina HiSeq 2500. To make first-strand cDNA, Superscript III was used along with a set of TRAV- and TRBV-specific primers so that both the TCRalpha and TCRbeta chains were covered. A roughly 18-cycle PCR with Phusion amplified the TCRs, pairing a constant-region primer with the adapter that was attached to the V primers. The isolated mRNA was amplified using the MessageAmp II aRNA Amplification Kit, with in vitro transcription performed for roughly 16 hours at 37 degrees C. The Dynabeads mRNA DIRECT Purification Kit was used to isolate mRNA for TCR sequencing. Indexed Illumina adapters were added in a second Phusion PCR of about 26 cycles, and the PCR products were purified with AMPure XP beads. Per the original workflow: Using custom Perl scripts, TCR sequences that encoded the same protein were pooled, out-of-frame sequences were dropped, and the abundance of each clonotype was calculated. The analysis excluded TCR sequences that were supported by just one read. Shannon entropy, Gini index, clonality, richness, and the frequency of TCRs shared between repertoires were included as repertoire metrics. TCRdb reprocessed the public reads (quality trimming at Q25 with fastp, clone calling with MiXCR) and kept in-frame beta chains. Each entry is one CDR3 protein sequence, shown with its most common DNA and genes. The V and J calls here are based on TCRdb, not the publication. Present in this sample are around 100,000 distinct CDR3 sequences, 20% to 25% of which were seen just once. The ten largest make up roughly 4% of the sample.

A few counts support this clonotype. Its recognized antigen is unknown. Base qualities are not recorded, but no much larger clone differs from it by a single base. The sequence was collected from a male donor with prostate cancer. Sequences were derived from PBMCs, sampled after low-dose radiotherapy plus immunotherapy.

Here the CDR3 is given as CASSKTGEISYEQYF. Read as DNA, the sequence is TGTGCCAGCAGCAAGACAGGGGAAATCTCCTACGAGCAGTACTTC. The chain was built from TRBV6-6 and TRBJ2-7; TRBD1 fits 8 bases in the junction. Including cysteine and phenylalanine, the CDR3 has 15 amino acids. The entry retains the CDR3 DNA only, 45 bases that are in frame from base 1. CDR1 and CDR2 were assigned from the germline V gene (reference sequence) as MNHNY and SVGAGI. Trimming leaves V shorter by 6 bases and J shorter by 0 bases, with the junction holding 7 bases beyond the gene matches.